This entry describes one T cell receptor beta chain. Its antigen is still unknown. The sample comes from a study of cytomegalovirus exposure and HLA in healthy donors. Study-level results: Cytomegalovirus association was assigned to about 150 TCR beta chains. A later analysis, which compared TCR beta chains of equal frequency, found the HLA-associated ones more clonally expanded.

PCR amplification relied on 60 Vbeta primers (plus 13 Jbeta primers). Sequencing used immunoSEQ multiplex PCR; TCRdb keeps in-frame clones, though not all of them. This sample carries over 150,000 clones, 78% of them seen once, and the ten largest clones take about 13%. The clonotype originates from a woman between 50 and 59 years old in good health and CMV-seropositive. The sequenced material came from PBMCs.

CDR3 amino acids: CASSRQQNQPQHF. CDR3 nucleotides: TGTGCCAGCAGTCGACAGCAGAATCAGCCCCAGCATTTT. The chain employs TRBV6-5 and TRBJ1-5, with a tentative D call TRBD1 (5 bases). The CDR3 covers 13 residues. V was cut by 5 bases and J by 4 bases, with 9 bases left in between. Germline values: CDR1 MNHEY, CDR2 SVGAGI.